This T cell receptor beta chain was sequenced during a study of T cells after yellow fever vaccination. TCRdb re-derived calls from the 5' RACE reads in MiXCR, one entry per CDR3 protein. The sample holds 500,000 to 650,000 distinct CDR3 sequences, roughly 12% seen once. This clonotype was counted only a few times. CDR3 length equals 11 residues. Germline V gives CDR1 LGHDT, CDR2 YNNKEL (reference sequence). V was pared by 10 bases and J by 10 bases, with 6 bases of the junction left unmatched. This chain connects TRBV3-1 to TRBJ2-1; 8 bases agree with TRBD2. The sample here was PBMCs, taken on the day of the yellow fever booster vaccination. This TCR was sampled from a man aged 25-40 years who received the YFV17D yellow fever vaccine. The CDR3 region is CATKLADEQFF. The CDR3 bases are TGTGCCACAAAACTAGCGGACGAGCAGTTCTTC.